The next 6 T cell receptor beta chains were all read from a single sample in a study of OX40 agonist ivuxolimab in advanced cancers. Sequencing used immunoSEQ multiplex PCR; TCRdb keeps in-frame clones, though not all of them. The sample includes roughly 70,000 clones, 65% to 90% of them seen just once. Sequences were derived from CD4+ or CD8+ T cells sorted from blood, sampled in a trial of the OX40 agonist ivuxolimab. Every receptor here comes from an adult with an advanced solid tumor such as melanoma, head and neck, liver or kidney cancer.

The CDR3 DNA follows: TGTGCCAGCAGCCTCTGGACTAGCGGGAGAGGTGGAGATACGCAGTATTTT. As protein: CASSLWTSGRGGDTQYF. The V call is TRBV7-2, the J call TRBJ2-3; TRBD2 matches at 13 bases. J lost 5 bases, V lost 5 bases, and 10 bases had no gene match. This CDR3 comprises 17 residues. CDR1 and CDR2 from the germline V gene are SGHTA and FQGNSA. The whole variable domain, remainder taken from reference TRBV7-2 and TRBJ2-3, is GAGVSQSPSNKVTEKGKDVELRCDPISGHTALYWYRQSLGQGLEFLIYFQGNSAPDKSGLPSDRFSAERTGGSVSTLTIQRTQQEDSAVYLCASSLWTSGRGGDTQYFGPGTRLTVL.

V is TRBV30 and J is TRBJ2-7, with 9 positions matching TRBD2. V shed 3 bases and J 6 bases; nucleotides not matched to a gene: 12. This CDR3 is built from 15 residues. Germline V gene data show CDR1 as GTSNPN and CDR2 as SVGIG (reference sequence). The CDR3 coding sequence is TGTGCCTGGAGCATAGCGGGAGCGGGAGTTTCCGAGCAGTACTTC. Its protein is CAWSIAGAGVSEQYF.

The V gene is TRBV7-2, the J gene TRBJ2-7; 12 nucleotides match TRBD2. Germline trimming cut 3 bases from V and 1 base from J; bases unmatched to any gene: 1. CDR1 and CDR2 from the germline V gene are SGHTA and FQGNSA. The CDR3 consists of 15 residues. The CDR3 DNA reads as TGTGCCAGCAGCTTGGGGACTAGCGGGTCCTACGAGCAGTACTTC. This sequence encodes CASSLGTSGSYEQYF.

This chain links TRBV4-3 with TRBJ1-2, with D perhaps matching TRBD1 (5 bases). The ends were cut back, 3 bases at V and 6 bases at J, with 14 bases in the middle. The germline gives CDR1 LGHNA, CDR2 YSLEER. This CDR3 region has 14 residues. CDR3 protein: CASSHSQGTNGYTF. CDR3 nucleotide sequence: TGCGCCAGCAGCCATTCGCAGGGAACTAATGGCTACACCTTC.

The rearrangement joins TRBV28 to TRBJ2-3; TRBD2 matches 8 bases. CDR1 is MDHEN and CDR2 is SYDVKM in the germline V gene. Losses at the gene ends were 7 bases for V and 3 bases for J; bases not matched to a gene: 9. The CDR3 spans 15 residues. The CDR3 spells CASTPRGGLTDTQYF. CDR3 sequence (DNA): TGTGCCAGCACCCCCCGGGGGGGCCTGACAGATACGCAGTATTTT.

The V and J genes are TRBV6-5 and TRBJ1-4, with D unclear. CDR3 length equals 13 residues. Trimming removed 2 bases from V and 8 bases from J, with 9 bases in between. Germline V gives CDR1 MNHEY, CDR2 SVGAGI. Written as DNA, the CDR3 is TGTGCCAGCAGTTACGGCGGTACGGAAAAACTGTTTTTT. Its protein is CASSYGGTEKLFF.